The TCR beta chain described here comes from a study of shared clonotypes between healthy human individuals (TCRdb year 2020). About the investigation overall: The cohort comprised two women and a few men aged 18 to 49 years. Blood TCR repertoires of several healthy adults were deeply sequenced to estimate repertoire size and the extent of clonotype sharing between individuals. Different laboratories and diverse techniques were used to prepare libraries and sequence TCR repertoires, to increase sequencing depth and limit assay-specific biases. Leukapheresis yielded between about 0.9 and 10 billion PBMCs per donor.

Points the paper makes about the study in general: The genetic and exposure-history diversity represented was limited by the small number of donors. Sampling was limited to blood, and TCR repertoires in tissue likely differ from TCR repertoires in blood. Pairwise subsampling indicated that sequencing depth was expected to affect the degree of clonotype sharing among donors.

The CDR3 contains 12 residues, cysteine and phenylalanine counted. This entry keeps only the CDR3 DNA: 36 bases, framed from base 1. V loses 6 bases, J loses 4 bases, and the germline ends lie 7 bases apart. For CDR1 and CDR2, the germline V gene (reference sequence) lists LNHDA and SQIVND. Healthy HIV-negative adults with no recently reported acute infections or vaccinations were included as donors. Every donor was a Caucasian adult residing in Nashville, Tennessee, USA. For unsorted samples, 75 million to 100 million PBMCs were counted and genomic DNA was extracted with the QIAamp DNA Blood Mini kit. Blood was obtained by leukapheresis, after which PBMCs were separated by Ficoll-Histopaque density gradient centrifugation and cryopreserved in liquid nitrogen vapor phase. Using the deep immunoSEQ assay, TCR CDR3 regions were amplified from genomic DNA by multiplex PCR. Extracted genomic DNA from each cell subset was spread evenly across all wells of several immunoSEQ 96-well plates, with each plate serving as a replicate. For unsorted PBMC, approximately 0.3 ug genomic DNA, equal to about 30,000 T cell genomes, was loaded into each replicate PCR. Unsorted PBMC genomic DNA was sequenced across ten immunoSEQ deep assay plates. Purified libraries were quantified with a Qubit 3.0 fluorometer, sized on a Bioanalyzer 2100, and re-quantified with the KAPA Library Quantification kit. Every immunoSEQ 96-well plate was sequenced on a separate single-read 150-cycle Illumina NextSeq 550 flow cell. For the original study's pipeline: Because only junctional sequences without quality scores were contained in the immunoSEQ output, filtering matching that applied to full-length reads could not be performed. Sequences were annotated with PyIR, a Python wrapper for IgBLAST v1.9, using IMGT germline references to assign V/J genes and CDR3. Reads were removed for weak V/J assignments (E-value above 1e-6), missing CDR3, stop codons, out-of-frame junctions, or ambiguous translated residues. V3J clonotypes were defined as sequences sharing an identical inferred V gene, J gene, and CDR3 amino acid sequence. The percentage overlap between two repertoires was calculated by dividing the number of shared unique clonotypes by the size of the smaller repertoire. Richness of each repertoire was evaluated using RTK rarefaction, the Chao1 estimator, and Recon v2.1 estimates of unobserved clonotypes. TCRdb retrieved this table from immuneACCESS and kept in-frame rearrangements only. Not all clones are present; in checked studies, unresolved V genes account for under half, and no reason is known for the remainder. V, J and clone size are taken as reported in that table, and D and trimming were inferred from the DNA itself. The sample yields a few hundred thousand clones; about 80% were counted once. The ten largest clonotypes hold about 12% of the sample.

On this clone: It lacks a known antigen. Per-base qualities were not stored, and no clone one base away is much larger.

The specimen was PBMCs. The V gene is TRBV19 and the J gene is TRBJ1-5; too little of a D gene remains to name it. The TCR was taken from a woman in her thirties or forties in good health. Some clones in this sample may be carry-over from other donors' samples. The nucleotide sequence reads TGTGCCAGTAGCTCCCGTAATCAGCCCCAGCATTTT. Protein translation: CASSSRNQPQHF.